A single sample gave rise to the 3 T cell receptor beta chains below, sequenced in a study of response to subunit inactivated influenza vaccine. TCRdb recomputed calls from the RT-PCR reads with MiXCR, one row per CDR3 protein. Of around 490,000 distinct CDR3 sequences in the sample, around 8% were seen once. Sample: PBMCs from blood, taken less than 30 months after vaccination. The receptors originated from a man aged 50 to 75 who received an inactivated influenza vaccine.

This clonotype has a handful of counts. The chain carries TRBV6-1 and TRBJ1-6; 8 nucleotides align to TRBD1. This CDR3 is built from 16 residues. Germline lookup yields CDR1 MNHNS and CDR2 SASEGT. V dropped 2 bases and J dropped 5; count of bases not matched to a gene: 5. The CDR3 DNA sequence: TGTGCCAGCAGTGAACAGGGGGCGCGAAATAATTCACCCCTCCACTTT. Amino acid sequence: CASSEQGARNNSPLHF.

This clonotype has at least ten counts. The V and J genes are TRBV12-3 or TRBV12-4 and TRBJ2-3; D unclear. V lost 2 bases and J lost 6, with 15 bases in between. This CDR3 comprises 15 residues. CDR3 DNA sequence: TGTGCCAGCAGTTTAATGGGCTTACCCGGGGATACGCAGTATTTT. Protein sequence: CASSLMGLPGDTQYF.

The V and J genes are TRBV20-1 and TRBJ2-5, with 13 bases fitting TRBD2. CDR3 length: 20 residues. The germline gives CDR1 DFQATT, CDR2 SNEGSKA (reference sequence). J lost 6 bases, V lost 0 bases, and 19 bases had no gene match. This CDR3 is CSARDFTPKGTSGKYKTQYF. Written as DNA, the CDR3 is TGCAGTGCTAGAGATTTTACGCCTAAGGGGACTAGCGGGAAGTACAAGACCCAGTACTTC.